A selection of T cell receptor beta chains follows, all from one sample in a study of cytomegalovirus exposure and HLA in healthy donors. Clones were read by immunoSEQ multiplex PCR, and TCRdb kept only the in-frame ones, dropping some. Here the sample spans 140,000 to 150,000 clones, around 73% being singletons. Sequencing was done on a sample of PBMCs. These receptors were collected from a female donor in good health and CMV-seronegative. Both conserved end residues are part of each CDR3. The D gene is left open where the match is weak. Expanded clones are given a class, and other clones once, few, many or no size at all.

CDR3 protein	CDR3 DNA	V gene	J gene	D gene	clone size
CASRRLAGAYEQYF	TGTGCCAGCAGAAGACTAGCGGGGGCCTACGAGCAGTACTTC	TRBV6-1	TRBJ2-7	TRBD2	NA
CASSYRPRGDFGYTF	TGTGCCAGCAGCTACAGGCCTCGGGGGGATTTTGGCTACACCTTC	TRBV7-6	TRBJ1-2	NA	NA
CASSPQKGFLNTEAFF	TGCGCCAGCAGCCCCCAGAAGGGGTTTTTGAACACTGAAGCTTTCTTT	TRBV4-1	TRBJ1-1	NA	NA
CASSLDHTSSHYGYTF	TGTGCCAGCAGCTTAGACCACACCAGTAGCCACTATGGCTACACCTTC	TRBV7-9	TRBJ1-2	NA	NA
CASSGLAGGPYEQYF	TGTGCCAGCAGCGGACTAGCGGGGGGACCTTACGAGCAGTACTTC	TRBV11-2	TRBJ2-7	TRBD2	NA
CASRRQGANTEAFF	TGTGCCAGCAGGCGACAGGGGGCTAATACTGAAGCTTTCTTT	TRBV6-1	TRBJ1-1	TRBD1	few
CASSLNRDETQYF	TGTGCCAGCAGCTTAAACAGGGACGAGACCCAGTACTTC	TRBV7-2	TRBJ2-5	NA	NA
CASQGGPNTEAFF	TGTGCCAGCCAGGGGGGTCCGAACACTGAAGCTTTCTTT	TRBV28	TRBJ1-1	TRBD1	few
CASSLSPLADGEQYF	TGTGCCAGCAGTTTAAGTCCCCTAGCGGACGGCGAGCAGTACTTC	TRBV27	TRBJ2-7	TRBD2	NA
CATRLADTNTGELFF	TGTGCCACCAGACTAGCGGATACGAACACCGGGGAGCTGTTTTTT	TRBV19	TRBJ2-2	TRBD2	NA
CASSVGMVGGTEAFF	TGTGCCAGCAGCGTAGGAATGGTTGGAGGAACTGAAGCTTTCTTT	TRBV9	TRBJ1-1	NA	NA
CASRQGTNPEQYF	TGTGCCAGCAGACAGGGGACAAACCCTGAACAGTACTTC	TRBV27	TRBJ2-7	TRBD1	once
CASSPTSGGLWVRYEQYF	TGTGCCAGCAGCCCGACTAGCGGGGGCCTTTGGGTTAGGTACGAGCAGTACTTC	TRBV7-6	TRBJ2-7	TRBD2	NA
CASSQNQVSSYNEQFF	TGTGCCAGCAGCCAAAATCAAGTCAGCTCCTACAATGAGCAGTTCTTC	TRBV7-2	TRBJ2-1	NA	NA
CASTSFSDRGHEQYF	TGTGCCAGCACCAGCTTTTCGGACAGGGGCCACGAGCAGTACTTC	TRBV28	TRBJ2-7	TRBD1	once
CASSEAVGGEAFF	TGTGCCAGCAGTGAAGCGGTGGGGGGTGAGGCTTTCTTT	TRBV28	TRBJ1-1	NA	few
CASSQDGGSPLHF	TGCGCCAGCAGCCAAGACGGGGGTTCACCCCTCCACTTT	TRBV4-3	TRBJ1-6	NA	NA
CASSQDWASPNYGYTF	TGCGCCAGCAGCCAAGATTGGGCCTCTCCTAACTATGGCTACACCTTC	TRBV4-3	TRBJ1-2	NA	few
CASSVSSGGPSTDTQYF	TGTGCCAGCAGCGTGTCTAGCGGGGGGCCTAGCACAGATACGCAGTATTTT	TRBV9	TRBJ2-3	TRBD2	NA
CASSSGSGSNQPQHF	TGTGCCAGCAGTTCCGGATCGGGTAGCAATCAGCCCCAGCATTTT	TRBV6-1	TRBJ1-5	NA	NA
CASSQAREYLGELFF	TGCGCCAGCAGCCAAGCTAGGGAGTACCTCGGGGAGCTGTTTTTT	TRBV4-1	TRBJ2-2	NA	NA
CAWSPGTGRYGYTF	TGTGCCTGGAGTCCCGGGACAGGCCGCTATGGCTACACCTTC	TRBV30	TRBJ1-2	TRBD1	NA
CASASGGVTPEAFF	TGTGCCAGCGCGTCAGGGGGCGTTACCCCTGAAGCTTTCTTT	TRBV11-2	TRBJ1-1	TRBD1	NA
CASSPPGPGDNEQFF	TGTGCCAGCTCACCACCTGGACCAGGGGACAATGAGCAGTTCTTC	TRBV18	TRBJ2-1	NA	once
CASSRRTDLNYGYPF	TGTGCCAGCAGCAGGAGGACAGACCTTAACTATGGCTACCCCTTC	TRBV5-4	TRBJ1-2	NA	NA
CASSLRDRVNSPLHF	TGTGCCAGCAGCCTCCGGGACAGGGTTAATTCACCCCTCCACTTT	TRBV27	TRBJ1-6	TRBD1	NA
CAINSDRAGDTQYF	TGTGCCATCAACAGCGACAGGGCGGGCGATACGCAGTATTTT	TRBV10-3	TRBJ2-3	TRBD1	few
CASSRRLVGRDTQYF	TGTGCCAGCAGCCGACGACTAGTAGGGAGAGATACGCAGTATTTT	TRBV7-8	TRBJ2-3	NA	NA
CASTSFKTGSSYNEQFF	TGTGCCAGTACCTCTTTCAAGACTGGGAGCTCCTACAATGAGCAGTTCTTC	TRBV19	TRBJ2-1	NA	NA
CASSIGQGGGYGYTF	TGTGCCAGTAGTATTGGACAGGGAGGAGGCTATGGCTACACCTTC	TRBV19	TRBJ1-2	TRBD1	NA
CASSGPYNEQFF	TGTGCCAGCAGTGGGCCCTACAATGAGCAGTTCTTC	TRBV28	TRBJ2-1	NA	NA
CAISDPLRNQPQHF	TGTGCCATCAGTGACCCCCTCAGGAATCAGCCCCAGCATTTT	TRBV10-3	TRBJ1-5	NA	few
CASRSGQLNQPQHF	TGTGCCAGCAGATCCGGACAGCTGAATCAGCCCCAGCATTTT	TRBV28	TRBJ1-5	NA	NA
CAWSQDTGGRGYTF	TGTGCCTGGAGTCAGGACACAGGGGGCAGAGGCTACACCTTC	TRBV30	TRBJ1-2	TRBD1	NA
CASSLYGGADNTEAFF	TGTGCCAGCAGTTTATATGGGGGCGCCGATAACACTGAAGCTTTCTTT	TRBV27	TRBJ1-1	NA	NA
CASSQRISYEQYF	TGCGCCAGCAGTCAGCGGATCTCCTACGAGCAGTACTTC	TRBV5-1	TRBJ2-7	NA	NA
CASSLLRVMNTGELFF	TGTGCCAGCAGCTTATTGAGGGTTATGAACACCGGGGAGCTGTTTTTT	TRBV7-8	TRBJ2-2	NA	NA
CASTRDINQPQHF	TGTGCCAGCACCCGGGATATCAATCAGCCCCAGCATTTT	TRBV2	TRBJ1-5	NA	NA
CASSSRQGWGNYGYTF	TGTGCCAGCAGCTCTAGACAGGGGTGGGGCAACTATGGCTACACCTTC	TRBV7-2	TRBJ1-2	TRBD1	NA
CSSSSWWEFREQYF	TGTTCCAGCAGCTCCTGGTGGGAGTTCCGAGAGCAGTACTTC	TRBV7-9	TRBJ2-7	NA	NA
CAWSVLGSEAFF	TGTGCCTGGAGTGTACTAGGGTCTGAAGCTTTCTTT	TRBV30	TRBJ1-1	NA	NA
CASSSGLQARGANVLTF	TGCGCCAGCAGCTCAGGACTCCAGGCTCGGGGGGCCAACGTCCTGACTTTC	TRBV5-1	TRBJ2-6	NA	few
CASSSEFTTGNTEAFF	TGTGCCAGCAGCTCGGAGTTTACGACAGGGAACACTGAAGCTTTCTTT	TRBV5-4	TRBJ1-1	NA	NA
CASSLAGVGYTEAFF	TGCGCCAGCAGCTTGGCCGGGGTGGGGTACACTGAAGCTTTCTTT	TRBV5-1	TRBJ1-1	NA	NA
CASSSQGSGSKTQYF	TGTGCCAGTAGTAGCCAAGGTAGCGGGAGTAAGACCCAGTACTTC	TRBV19	TRBJ2-5	TRBD2	NA
CASIPPGINTGELFF	TGTGCCAGCATACCTCCGGGGATCAACACCGGGGAGCTGTTTTTT	TRBV2	TRBJ2-2	NA	NA
CATRSPGGSYEQYF	TGTGCCACTAGGTCCCCAGGGGGGAGCTACGAGCAGTACTTC	TRBV7-8	TRBJ2-7	NA	NA
CASSQSGLQETQYF	TGTGCCAGCAGTCAATCGGGACTCCAAGAGACCCAGTACTTC	TRBV6-5	TRBJ2-5	NA	NA
CASSSGLWTEAFF	TGTGCCAGCAGTTCGGGATTGTGGACTGAAGCTTTCTTT	TRBV6-5	TRBJ1-1	NA	NA
CASGRGRAGEKLFF	TGTGCCAGCGGCAGGGGGCGCGCCGGGGAAAAACTGTTTTTT	TRBV7-2	TRBJ1-4	TRBD1	NA
CASSTGVRSEAFF	TGTGCCAGCAGCACAGGGGTAAGGAGTGAAGCTTTCTTT	TRBV27	TRBJ1-1	TRBD1	once
CASRPGPATNEKLFF	TGTGCCAGCAGACCAGGGCCTGCAACTAATGAAAAACTGTTTTTT	TRBV19	TRBJ1-4	NA	NA
CASSPTRGNTGELFF	TGTGCCAGCAGTCCGACCAGGGGAAACACCGGGGAGCTGTTTTTT	TRBV13	TRBJ2-2	NA	NA
CASSFTRGRYNSPLHF	TGTGCCAGCAGCTTCACCAGGGGGCGGTATAATTCACCCCTCCACTTT	TRBV7-2	TRBJ1-6	TRBD1	NA
CASSPSLPREETQYF	TGTGCCAGCAGCCCCTCACTACCTCGTGAAGAGACCCAGTACTTC	TRBV7-2	TRBJ2-5	NA	once